Only one count was recorded for the clone carrying this T cell receptor (beta chain). Original processing methods: Quantification of nucleated cells was approximated via reference gene primer amplification. Assay: immunoSEQ multiplex PCR; the TCRdb copy retains only in-frame clones and omits some. Clone size and the V and J calls come from that table; the DNA yielded D and trimming. Here the sample spans about 78,000 clones, approximately 92% being singletons. The CDR3 consists of 13 residues. CDR1 and CDR2 (germline): MGHRA, YSYEKL. The V end lost 4 bases, the J end lost 7 bases, and 13 bases lay between the germline ends. These data belong to a study of blood T cell repertoires in COVID-19. For the study at large: The study drew acute and convalescent COVID-19 samples from the United States, Italy and Spain. PBMCs, B-cell-depleted T cells, or T cells provided the cDNA or gDNA that made up the material.

The sample taken for sequencing was peripheral blood. This sequence was found in an elderly woman with acute or convalescent COVID-19. The J gene is TRBJ1-1, the V gene TRBV4-1; D is unclear. CDR3 coding DNA: TGCGCCAGCAGCCCTACCCTCCCGAGTGAAGCTTTCTTT. It specifies CASSPTLPSEAFF.